This TCR beta chain originates from a study of blood T cell repertoires in COVID-19. Produced via immunoSEQ multiplex PCR; TCRdb's table is partial and in-frame only. The profile shows under 95,000 clones, about nine tenths of them singletons. The CDR3 runs to 14 residues. Germline V gene lookup returns CDR1 MDHEN and CDR2 SYDVKM. Trimming at V came to 6 bases and at J to 11 bases, leaving 12 bases not matched to a gene. The source of this sequence is a woman between 45 and 60 years old with acute or convalescent COVID-19. What was sequenced was peripheral blood. The chain recombines TRBV28 with TRBJ1-4; 7 bases map to TRBD1. The DNA of the CDR3 is TGTGCCAGCAGCTCCGACAGGGACCCGATGAAACTGTTTTTT. This codes for CASSSDRDPMKLFF.